The next 28 T cell receptor beta chains were all read from a single sample in a study of T cell repertoires in cytomegalovirus infection. A single record per CDR3 protein comes from TCRdb applying MiXCR to the reads. This table has tens of thousands of distinct CDR3 sequences, over 15% appearing once. These TCRs' antigens remain unknown. Sequencing used CD8+ T cells from cultured PBMCs, obtained from culture after CMV antigen stimulation. Receptors originate from a human donor in good health (CMV status not recorded). Some clones in this sample may be carry-over from other donors' samples.

This clonotype was counted a few times. CDR3 nucleotides: TGTGCCAGCAGCTTAGTAGGGCGGGAGGACTACGAGCAGTACTTC. Translated: CASSLVGREDYEQYF. The V call is TRBV7-2, the J call TRBJ2-7; 8 nucleotides line up with TRBD2. The CDR3 extends over 15 amino acids. J was trimmed by 3 bases and V by 1 base; bases with no gene match: 5. CDR1 is SGHTA and CDR2 is FQGNSA in the germline V gene. The entire variable domain, with the rest obtained from reference TRBV7-2 and TRBJ2-7, is as follows: GAGVSQSPSNKVTEKGKDVELRCDPISGHTALYWYRQSLGQGLEFLIYFQGNSAPDKSGLPSDRFSAERTGGSVSTLTIQRTQQEDSAVYLCASSLVGREDYEQYFGPGTRLTVT.

This clonotype was observed a few times. The chain joins TRBV7-6 to TRBJ2-7, with D perhaps TRBD1 (5 bases). The CDR3 totals 13 residues. V was trimmed by 2 bases and J by 3 bases, leaving 8 bases between them. Per germline, CDR1 SGHVS and CDR2 FNYEAQ. For the CDR3, the DNA is TGTGCCAGCAGCTTACAGGGAAACTACGAGCAGTACTTC. Translated: CASSLQGNYEQYF.

There are a few counts of this clonotype. The V call is TRBV7-2, the J call TRBJ1-5; TRBD1 agrees at 11 bases. The germline V gene encodes CDR1 SGHTA and CDR2 FQGNSA. Trimming removed 5 bases from V and 3 bases from J; junction bases left unmatched: 6. This CDR3 has 16 amino acids. The CDR3 reads CASSPGQGAVNQPQHF. The CDR3 nucleotides read TGTGCCAGCAGCCCCGGACAGGGGGCCGTCAATCAGCCCCAGCATTTT.

This chain links TRBV6-1 with TRBJ2-2; 7 nucleotides agree with TRBD2. J was trimmed by 10 bases and V by 4 bases; bases with no gene match: 9. Germline V lookup: CDR1 MNHNS, CDR2 SASEGT. This CDR3 spans 14 amino acids. The CDR3 region is CASSGLGLVMELFF. In DNA form, the CDR3 reads TGTGCCAGCAGTGGACTCGGACTAGTTATGGAGCTGTTTTTT.

This clonotype was found many times. The chain's CDR3 is CASSQEWTAGTGDYEQYF. The CDR3 DNA reads as TGCGCCAGCAGCCAAGAATGGACGGCTGGGACAGGGGACTACGAGCAGTACTTC. V is TRBV4-3 and J is TRBJ2-7; 10 bases agree with TRBD1. Germline V gives CDR1 LGHNA, CDR2 YSLEER. The CDR3 spans 18 residues. After removal of 0 bases from V and 3 bases from J, the junction contained 11 bases not matched to a gene.

The chain couples TRBV6-5 to TRBJ1-1, with D hard to call. This CDR3 has 15 amino acids. Trimming removed 0 bases from V and 0 bases from J, with 8 bases in between. Germline CDR1 and CDR2: MNHEY and SVGAGI. The DNA for the CDR3 is TGTGCCAGCAGTTACTCGCCGGTTATGAACACTGAAGCTTTCTTT. Its translation is CASSYSPVMNTEAFF.

This clonotype was seen a few times. The V call is TRBV9, the J call TRBJ2-2, with 12 bases matching TRBD2. Looked up from germline, CDR1 is SGDLS and CDR2 is YYNGEE. This CDR3 is 17 amino acids long. J was trimmed by 4 bases and V by 3 bases; bases with no gene match: 7. The CDR3 loop is CASSAPSGRASTGELFF. CDR3 in DNA: TGTGCCAGCAGCGCACCTAGCGGGAGGGCCTCCACCGGGGAGCTGTTTTTT.

This clonotype was counted between two and nine times. The chain links TRBV27 to TRBJ1-5, with D maybe TRBD1 (5 bases). This CDR3 region has 14 residues. Trimming shortened V by 8 bases and J by 2 bases, and 13 bases separated the two germline ends. Germline CDR1 is MNHEY and CDR2 is SMNVEV (reference sequence). The CDR3 nucleotides read TGTGCCAGCGCTACAGAAGGGGGCAATCAGCCCCAGCATTTT. Residues: CASATEGGNQPQHF.

This clonotype was found a few times. This sequence joins TRBV10-3 and TRBJ2-7; D is perhaps TRBD1 (6 bases). The CDR3 consists of 14 residues. V shed 6 bases and J shed 5 bases, with 17 bases lying between them. The germline CDR1 and CDR2 sequences are ENHRY and SYGVKD. CDR3 sequence reads: CAIRPQGGRNEQYF. The DNA of the CDR3 is TGTGCCATCAGACCACAGGGTGGTAGAAACGAGCAGTACTTC.

This clonotype was seen only a few times. The chain couples TRBV7-9 to TRBJ1-2; 8 nucleotides line up with TRBD1. This CDR3 has 13 residues. Trimming cost V 1 base and J 6 bases; bases outside gene matches: 1. CDR1 and CDR2 from the germline V gene are SEHNR and FQNEAQ (reference sequence). The CDR3 is CASSLGTGHGYTF. The CDR3 bases are TGTGCCAGCAGCTTAGGGACAGGGCATGGCTACACCTTC.

This clonotype has just a few counts. This rearrangement joins TRBV6-8 to TRBJ2-1; D not certain. V gave up 6 bases and J gave up 10 bases, with 19 bases separating them. This CDR3 comprises 14 residues. Germline V CDR1 and CDR2: MNHGY, SAAAGT. The CDR3 loop is CASSAGPTDMEQFF. The CDR3 DNA follows: TGTGCCAGCAGCGCCGGACCTACTGATATGGAGCAGTTCTTC.

This rearrangement joins TRBV5-6 to TRBJ1-3; no firm D call. CDR3 length: 15 residues. V was shortened by 2 bases and J by 4 bases, with 13 bases between the two germline ends. The germline gives CDR1 SGHDT, CDR2 YYEEEE. The CDR3 loop reads CASSLGGGLGNTIYF. CDR3 in DNA: TGTGCCAGCAGCTTAGGCGGCGGACTCGGAAACACCATATATTTT.

The genes are TRBV7-2 and TRBJ2-1; 8 nucleotides match TRBD1. Germline CDR1 and CDR2: SGHTA and FQGNSA. This CDR3 has 18 residues. J gave up 8 bases and V 5 bases, and 20 bases lay outside the gene matches. The CDR3 is CASSNRYRQGISADEQFF. The CDR3 DNA reads TGTGCCAGCAGCAACCGATACCGACAGGGGATATCGGCGGATGAGCAGTTCTTC.

In this sample, this clonotype turned up once. The genes are TRBV7-6 and TRBJ1-1, with D perhaps matching TRBD1 (5 bases). CDR3 size: 14 residues. Germline V lookup: CDR1 SGHVS, CDR2 FNYEAQ. V was pared by 5 bases and J by 1 base, with 11 bases between. In nucleotides, the CDR3 is TGTGCCAGCAGCGCGACAGTTAAGAACACTGAAGCTTTCTTT. Translation gives CASSATVKNTEAFF.

In this sample, this clonotype turned up a few times. The chain employs TRBV12-3 or TRBV12-4 and TRBJ1-2; 9 positions agree with TRBD1. This CDR3 is 16 amino acids long. V lost 4 bases, J lost 4 bases, and 10 bases stayed unmatched. The CDR3 reads CASSWDRAPLIYGYTF. CDR3 nucleotides: TGTGCCAGCAGTTGGGACAGGGCTCCCCTCATCTATGGCTACACCTTC.

This clonotype turned up a few times. This chain joins TRBV12-5 and TRBJ1-5; TRBD1 agrees at 9 bases. V dropped 5 bases and J dropped 7; count of bases not matched to a gene: 6. In germline, CDR1 is LGHNT, CDR2 FRNRAP. This CDR3 contains 14 residues. The CDR3: CASGADRGGQPQHF. CDR3 coding DNA: TGTGCTAGTGGTGCGGACAGGGGTGGCCAGCCCCAGCATTTT.

This clonotype has a handful of counts. The chain employs TRBV7-2 and TRBJ1-5; the D is unclear. Germline CDR1 SGHTA, CDR2 FQGNSA. The V end lost 2 bases, the J end lost 3 bases, and 2 bases lay between the germline ends. The CDR3 runs to 12 residues. DNA for the CDR3: TGTGCCAGCAGCTTAATCAATCAGCCCCAGCATTTT. As protein: CASSLINQPQHF. Combining the CDR3 with reference TRBV7-2 and TRBJ1-5 gives the whole variable domain GAGVSQSPSNKVTEKGKDVELRCDPISGHTALYWYRQSLGQGLEFLIYFQGNSAPDKSGLPSDRFSAERTGGSVSTLTIQRTQQEDSAVYLCASSLINQPQHFGDGTRLSIL.

V usage is TRBV12-3 or TRBV12-4 and J usage is TRBJ1-5; D may be TRBD1 (6 bases). V was pared by 3 bases and J by 6 bases, with 12 bases between. CDR3 length: 14 residues. In DNA, the CDR3 is TGTGCCAGCAGTTTGGGTGGACAGAGTCAGCCCCAGCATTTT. It codes for CASSLGGQSQPQHF.

The J gene is TRBJ2-1, the V gene TRBV7-2; 7 nucleotides align to TRBD2. This CDR3 is built from 14 residues. CDR1 and CDR2 from the germline V gene are SGHTA and FQGNSA. Unmatched junction bases numbered 4, after V lost 3 bases and J lost 5 bases. CDR3 residues: CASSFLLADNEQFF. CDR3 nucleotide sequence: TGTGCCAGCAGCTTCCTCCTAGCGGACAATGAGCAGTTCTTC.

This clonotype was detected many times. The V and J genes are TRBV28 and TRBJ1-4; a possible D gene is TRBD1 (5 bases). The CDR3 has 17 residues. The ends were cut back, 3 bases at V and 0 bases at J, with 14 bases in the middle. Germline V gives CDR1 MDHEN, CDR2 SYDVKM. CDR3 region: CASSLEGIGATNEKLFF. The DNA for the CDR3 is TGTGCCAGCAGTTTGGAGGGGATCGGGGCAACTAATGAAAAACTGTTTTTT. Based on the CDR3 plus reference TRBV28 and TRBJ1-4, the full variable domain is DVKVTQSSRYLVKRTGEKVFLECVQDMDHENMFWYRQDPGLGLRLIYFSYDVKMKEKGDIPEGYSVSREKKERFSLILESASTNQTSMYLCASSLEGIGATNEKLFFGSGTQLSVL.

J is TRBJ1-1 and V is TRBV7-9, with D possibly matching TRBD1 (5 bases). V lost 5 bases and J lost 7, with 11 bases in between. CDR3 length equals 12 residues. The germline CDR1 and CDR2 sequences are SEHNR and FQNEAQ (reference sequence). The CDR3: CASSPWGDEAFF. CDR3 DNA: TGTGCCAGCAGCCCCTGGGGCGATGAAGCTTTCTTT. Drawing the rest from reference TRBV7-9 and TRBJ1-1, the complete variable domain is DTGVSQNPRHKITKRGQNVTFRCDPISEHNRLYWYRQTLGQGPEFLTYFQNEAQLEKSRLLSDRFSAERPKGSFSTLEIQRTEQGDSAMYLCASSPWGDEAFFGQGTRLTVV.

This clonotype was seen repeatedly, ten times or more. The rearrangement links TRBV6-1 to TRBJ2-1; D may correspond to TRBD1 or TRBD2 (6 bases each). Germline values: CDR1 MNHNS, CDR2 SASEGT. V shed 4 bases and J shed 11 bases, with 15 bases lying between them. The CDR3 totals 13 residues. The CDR3 here is CASSGGTHPKQFF. The CDR3 DNA sequence: TGTGCCAGCAGTGGCGGGACACATCCTAAGCAGTTCTTC.

This clonotype was picked up a small number of times. Here the CDR3 reads CASSLFGSREGRRYEQYF. The CDR3 DNA sequence: TGTGCCAGCAGTTTATTTGGCTCGCGGGAGGGCCGAAGATACGAGCAGTACTTC. The chain combines TRBV27 with TRBJ2-7; 9 bases are a match to TRBD2. From germline, CDR1 is MNHEY and CDR2 SMNVEV (reference sequence). The CDR3 has 18 amino acids. With 1 base clipped from V and 4 bases from J, the junction kept 14 bases outside the gene matches.

This clonotype came up a few times. This chain joins TRBV11-2 and TRBJ2-7; D gene ambiguous. Germline values: CDR1 SGHAT, CDR2 FQNNGV. This CDR3 region has 12 residues. V lost 5 bases to trimming and J lost 0 bases, with 5 bases between them. CDR3 sequence: CASSAHSYEQYF. CDR3 coding DNA: TGTGCCAGCAGCGCCCACTCCTACGAGCAGTACTTC. Full variable domain (rest looked up from reference TRBV11-2 and TRBJ2-7): EAGVAQSPRYKIIEKRQSVAFWCNPISGHATLYWYQQILGQGPKLLIQFQNNGVVDDSQLPKDRFSAERLKGVDSTLKIQPAKLEDSAVYLCASSAHSYEQYFGPGTRLTVT.

The V call is TRBV6-2 or TRBV6-3, the J call TRBJ1-1; D perhaps matches TRBD1 (6 bases). The CDR3 sequence is 14 residues long. The germline V gene encodes CDR1 MNHEY and CDR2 SVGEGT. V lost 4 bases, J lost 5 bases, and 14 bases lay in between. CDR3 sequence: CASSSRTVGTEAFF. Here the CDR3 DNA reads TGTGCCAGCAGTTCTCGGACAGTTGGGACTGAAGCTTTCTTT.

This clonotype has more than one count but fewer than ten. The chain carries TRBV14 and TRBJ1-1; D may be TRBD1 (6 bases). The V gene's germline CDR1 is SGHDN and CDR2 FVKESK. The CDR3 loop spans 16 amino acids. V lost 3 bases and J 0 bases, leaving 14 bases between the germline ends. CDR3 loop: CASSHPPRGMNTEAFF. The CDR3 nucleotides read TGTGCCAGCAGCCATCCACCCAGGGGAATGAACACTGAAGCTTTCTTT.

This rearrangement joins TRBV18 to TRBJ1-5; no clear D. Trimming pared 3 bases from V and 7 bases from J, leaving 13 bases between. The CDR3 is 14 residues long. Per the germline V gene, CDR1 is KGHSH and CDR2 is LQKENI. The CDR3 sequence: CASSPRGIGQPQHF. Here the CDR3 DNA reads TGTGCCAGCTCACCGAGAGGGATTGGCCAGCCCCAGCATTTT.

The rearrangement links TRBV7-3 to TRBJ2-1; D is undetermined. V shed 0 bases and J shed 5 bases, with 11 bases lying between them. CDR1 SGHTA and CDR2 FQGTGA come from the germline V gene. The CDR3 totals 15 residues. The DNA of the CDR3 is TGTGCCAGCAGCTTAACTACTGCCATCCACAATGAGCAGTTCTTC. Protein sequence: CASSLTTAIHNEQFF.